A selection of T cell receptor beta chains follows, all from one sample in a study of graft-versus-host responses after intestinal transplantation. Generated by immunoSEQ multiplex PCR, the TCRdb table keeps only in-frame clones and is missing some. This table has 100,000 or so clones, around nine tenths appearing once. Which antigens these TCRs recognize remains unknown. Sequences were derived from unstimulated CD4+ T cells sorted from spleen or lymph node cells, sampled before intestinal transplant. The receptor source for this set is a human donor who received an intestinal transplant. Both conserved end residues are part of each CDR3. A D gene is named only where the DNA matches it firmly. A row's size may be missing; if present it is once, few, many or a size class.

J	size	V	D	DNA	CDR3
TRBJ2-7	-	TRBV27	-	TGTGCCAGCAGTCCGAACCCAGGGATCTCCTACGAGCAGTACTTC	CASSPNPGISYEQYF
TRBJ2-5	-	TRBV7-7	TRBD2	TGTGCCAGCAGCCCGACTAGCGGGGGGTACCAAGAGACCCAGTACTTC	CASSPTSGGYQETQYF
TRBJ1-1	-	TRBV5-1	TRBD1	TGCGCCAGCAGCTTGGATTCAGGGGGCGGTAGGAACACTGAAGCTTTCTTT	CASSLDSGGGRNTEAFF
TRBJ2-1	-	TRBV5-1	TRBD1	TGCGCCAGCAGCTTGATAGGGGGCCTCAGCAATGAGCAGTTCTTC	CASSLIGGLSNEQFF
TRBJ2-3	-	TRBV6-5	-	TGTGCCAGCAGCCACAGGTTCACAGATACGCAGTATTTT	CASSHRFTDTQYF
TRBJ2-5	-	TRBV6-5	TRBD2	TGTGCCAGCAGTTACGGCGGGGGGCTAGAGACCCAGTACTTC	CASSYGGGLETQYF
TRBJ2-4	-	TRBV10-3	-	TGTGCCAGGGGCCTTGGGGTACAGTACTTC	CARGLGVQYF
TRBJ2-7	-	TRBV2	-	TGTGCCAGCAAGGGGGGGGCCTACGAGCAGTACTTC	CASKGGAYEQYF
TRBJ2-3	-	TRBV30	TRBD1	TGTGCCTGGATTCCGACAGGGTTGATGACCACAGATACGCAGTATTTT	CAWIPTGLMTTDTQYF
TRBJ2-7	once	TRBV18	-	TGTGCCAGCTCACCAAGGGGTTTACCCTACGAGCAGTACTTC	CASSPRGLPYEQYF
TRBJ1-5	-	TRBV19	-	TGTGCCAGTAGGAAACTAGGAGGGATTAGCAATCAGCCCCAGCATTTT	CASRKLGGISNQPQHF
TRBJ1-2	-	TRBV4-2	-	TGTGCCAGCAGCCAAGGGGGGCCGGGTGGCTACACCTTC	CASSQGGPGGYTF
TRBJ2-1	-	TRBV6-5	TRBD2	TGTGCCAGCAGCTCCGGGACTAGCGGGAGGAGGGAGCAGTTCTTC	CASSSGTSGRREQFF
TRBJ1-2	-	TRBV4-1	TRBD1	TGCGCCAGCAGCCAGATACCGGGACAGGGGGCGCGAGGCTACACCTTC	CASSQIPGQGARGYTF
TRBJ2-3	-	TRBV10-2	TRBD2	TGCGCCAGCAGCGCCGGGACTAGCGGTAGCACAGATACGCAGTATTTT	CASSAGTSGSTDTQYF
TRBJ2-5	-	TRBV2	-	TGTGCCAGCAGTGAAGACACTAGAGAGACCCAGTACTTC	CASSEDTRETQYF
TRBJ2-2	-	TRBV5-1	TRBD2	TGCGCCAGCAGCTTGACTAGCGGGGGGCACACCGGGGAGCTGTTTTTT	CASSLTSGGHTGELFF
TRBJ1-1	-	TRBV30	TRBD1	TGTGCCTGGAGTGGACAGGGGAACACTGAAGCTTTCTTT	CAWSGQGNTEAFF
TRBJ1-1	-	TRBV7-8	-	TGTGCCAGCAGCCCGAGACCGGGATCGAACACTGAAGCTTTCTTT	CASSPRPGSNTEAFF
TRBJ1-2	-	TRBV6-5	TRBD1	TGTGCCAGCAGGCAGACAGGGGGCTATGGCTACACCTTC	CASRQTGGYGYTF
TRBJ2-7	-	TRBV29-1	TRBD2	TGCAGCGTTGCCCCCCGGCTAGCGGGAGGCGGTGAGCAGTACTTC	CSVAPRLAGGGEQYF
TRBJ1-1	-	TRBV7-6	-	TGTGCCAGCAAAACCGGACAGTTGAACACTGAAGCTTTCTTT	CASKTGQLNTEAFF
TRBJ1-1	-	TRBV7-9	-	TGTGCCAGCAGCTTAGACCAGGGTTTTGGCGCTTTCTTT	CASSLDQGFGAFF
TRBJ2-6	-	TRBV5-1	TRBD2	TGCGCCAGCAGCTTAAGCGGGAGGTTTGGCCGGGCCAACGTCCTGACTTTC	CASSLSGRFGRANVLTF
TRBJ1-1	-	TRBV4-2	TRBD1	TGTGCCAGCAGCCAAGATTACAGGGGGACTGAAGCTTTCTTT	CASSQDYRGTEAFF
TRBJ1-5	-	TRBV11-1	-	TGTGCCAGCTCTCCGGGGGGGAGCAATCAGCCCCAGCATTTT	CASSPGGSNQPQHF
TRBJ1-2	-	TRBV7-9	-	TGTGCCAGCCGACCGCGGGGCTACACCTTC	CASRPRGYTF
TRBJ1-1	-	TRBV18	-	TGTGCCAGCTCACCACTCGTTGCAGGTGTAAACACTGAAGCTTTCTTT	CASSPLVAGVNTEAFF
TRBJ1-1	-	TRBV6-5	-	TGTGCCAGCAGTAAACGACAGGTCAACACTGAAGCTTTCTTT	CASSKRQVNTEAFF
TRBJ1-1	-	TRBV6-1	TRBD1	TGTGCCAGCACCCGAGGACAGGGGAGTGAAGCTTTCTTT	CASTRGQGSEAFF
TRBJ2-7	-	TRBV18	-	TGTGCCAGCTCACCAAGCATTTCAGGGTATGACCCCTACGAGCAGTACTTC	CASSPSISGYDPYEQYF
TRBJ2-7	-	TRBV5-1	-	TGCGCCAGCAGCTTGCCCAGGGACTACGAGCAGTACTTC	CASSLPRDYEQYF
TRBJ1-2	-	TRBV29-1	-	TGCAGCGTTGAGGGGACACTCACGGATGGCTACACCTTC	CSVEGTLTDGYTF
TRBJ1-5	-	TRBV2	TRBD1	TGTGCCAGCAGGGGACAGGGAGTCTTGAGCAATCAGCCCCAGCATTTT	CASRGQGVLSNQPQHF
TRBJ1-2	-	TRBV4-1	TRBD1	TGCGCCAGCAGCCGCGGGACAGTTGACTATGGCTACACCTTC	CASSRGTVDYGYTF
TRBJ2-2	-	TRBV6-1	-	TGTGCCAGCAGTGAGTACGGGGAGCTGTTTTTT	CASSEYGELFF
TRBJ1-2	-	TRBV2	TRBD1	TGTGCCAGAGCGGGACAGGCCTATGGCTACACCTTC	CARAGQAYGYTF
TRBJ2-6	-	TRBV7-3	TRBD1	TGTGCCAGCCTGACAGGGGGCTCTGGGGCCAACGTCCTGACTTTC	CASLTGGSGANVLTF
TRBJ2-7	-	TRBV19	TRBD2	TGTGCCAGTAGACGACTAGCGGGTTCCTACGAGCAGTACTTC	CASRRLAGSYEQYF
TRBJ1-2	-	TRBV6-5	TRBD1	TGTGCCAGCAGAAGGGACAGTAACTATGGCTACACCTTC	CASRRDSNYGYTF
TRBJ2-3	-	TRBV6-5	-	TGTGCCAGCAGTTACTCTGGGGGCGGGAGTGCGGATACGCAGTATTTT	CASSYSGGGSADTQYF
TRBJ2-5	once	TRBV11-2	-	TGTGCCAGCAGCTTAGTCCTGTTCAGCCAAGAGACCCAGTACTTC	CASSLVLFSQETQYF
TRBJ2-7	-	TRBV30	TRBD2	TGTGCCTGGAGTTCTGGGCGGGAGAAACCCTACGAGCAGTACTTC	CAWSSGREKPYEQYF
TRBJ2-7	-	TRBV23-1	-	TGCGCCAGCAGTCAATCATCGGTAGAGAAAACCTACGAGCAGTACTTC	CASSQSSVEKTYEQYF
TRBJ1-5	-	TRBV7-6	TRBD1	TGTGCCAGCAGCTCGAGGACAGGGAGAAATGAACCCCAGCATTTT	CASSSRTGRNEPQHF